A single sample is the source of the 2 T cell receptor beta chains below, sequenced in a study of blood T cell repertoires in COVID-19. Generated by immunoSEQ multiplex PCR, the TCRdb table keeps only in-frame clones and is missing some. The sample includes 100,000 to 150,000 clones, about 84% seen only once; the top ten take approximately 12%. The specimen sequenced was peripheral blood. The receptor set was obtained from a woman aged 55-70 years with acute or convalescent COVID-19.

The rearrangement links TRBV2 to TRBJ2-3; D possibly corresponds to TRBD1 (6 bases). Trimming removed 2 bases from V and 1 base from J, with 10 bases in between. The length of the CDR3 is 15 residues. Germline CDR1 is SNHLY and CDR2 is FYNNEI. The CDR3 bases are TGTGCCAGCAGTGAATGGGGGCAGGGCACAGATACGCAGTATTTT. Its translation is CASSEWGQGTDTQYF.

This clone came up once. One end of the junction fails to match germline, which may point to a read error. This chain links TRBV6-1 with TRBJ1-1; possibly TRBD1 for D (6 bases). CDR3 length: 12 residues. Germline V gene sequence: CDR1 MNHNS, CDR2 SASEGT. CDR3 protein: CASSPRDTEAFF. The CDR3 bases are TGTGCCAGCAGTCCACGGGACACCGAAGCTTTCTTT.